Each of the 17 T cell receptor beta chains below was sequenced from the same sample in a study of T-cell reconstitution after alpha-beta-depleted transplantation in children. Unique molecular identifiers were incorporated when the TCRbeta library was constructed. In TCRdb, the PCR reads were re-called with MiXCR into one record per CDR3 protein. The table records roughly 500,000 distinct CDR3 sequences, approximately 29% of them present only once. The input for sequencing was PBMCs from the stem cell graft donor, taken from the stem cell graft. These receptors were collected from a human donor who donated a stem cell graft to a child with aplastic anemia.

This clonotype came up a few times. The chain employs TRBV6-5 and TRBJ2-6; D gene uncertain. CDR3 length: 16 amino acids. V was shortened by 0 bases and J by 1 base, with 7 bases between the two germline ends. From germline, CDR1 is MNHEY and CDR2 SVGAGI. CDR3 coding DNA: TGTGCCAGCAGTTACTCGGTCGGGTCTGGGGCCAACGTCCTGACTTTC. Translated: CASSYSVGSGANVLTF.

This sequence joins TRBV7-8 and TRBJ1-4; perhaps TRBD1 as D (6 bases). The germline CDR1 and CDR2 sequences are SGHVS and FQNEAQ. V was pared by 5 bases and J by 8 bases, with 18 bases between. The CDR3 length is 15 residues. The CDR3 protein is CASSPPGVNREKLFF. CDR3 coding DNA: TGTGCCAGCAGCCCCCCAGGGGTAAATAGAGAAAAACTGTTTTTT.

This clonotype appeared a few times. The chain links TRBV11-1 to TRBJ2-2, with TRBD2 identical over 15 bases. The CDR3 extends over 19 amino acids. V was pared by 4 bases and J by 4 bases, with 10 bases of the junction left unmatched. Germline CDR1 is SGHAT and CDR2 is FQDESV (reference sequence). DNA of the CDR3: TGTGCCAGCAGCTCAATACCGGGACTAGCGGGAGGAGGCACCGGGGAGCTGTTTTTT. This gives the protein CASSSIPGLAGGGTGELFF.

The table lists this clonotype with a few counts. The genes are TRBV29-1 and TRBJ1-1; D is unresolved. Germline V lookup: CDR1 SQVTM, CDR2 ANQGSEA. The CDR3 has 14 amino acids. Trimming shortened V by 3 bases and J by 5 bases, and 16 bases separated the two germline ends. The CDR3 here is CSVEGPTGKTEAFF. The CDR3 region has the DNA TGCAGCGTTGAGGGTCCGACTGGTAAGACTGAAGCTTTCTTT.

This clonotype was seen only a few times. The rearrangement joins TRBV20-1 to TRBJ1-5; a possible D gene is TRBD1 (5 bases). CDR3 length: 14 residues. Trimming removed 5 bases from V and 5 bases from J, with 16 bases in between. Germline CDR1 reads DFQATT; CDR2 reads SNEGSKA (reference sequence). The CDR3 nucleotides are TGCAGTGCTGGAGCAGGGAGAGTACATCAGCCCCAGCATTTT. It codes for CSAGAGRVHQPQHF.

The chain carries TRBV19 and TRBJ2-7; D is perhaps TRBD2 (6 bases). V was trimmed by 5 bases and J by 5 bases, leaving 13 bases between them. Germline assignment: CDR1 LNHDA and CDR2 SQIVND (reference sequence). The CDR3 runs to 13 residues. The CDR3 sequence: CASSLRGSDEQYF. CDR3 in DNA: TGTGCCAGTAGTCTACGGGGGTCAGACGAGCAGTACTTC. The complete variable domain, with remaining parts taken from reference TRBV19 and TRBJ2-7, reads DGGITQSPKYLFRKEGQNVTLSCEQNLNHDAMYWYRQDPGQGLRLIYYSQIVNDFQKGDIAEGYSVSREKKESFPLTVTSAQKNPTAFYLCASSLRGSDEQYFGPGTRLTVT.

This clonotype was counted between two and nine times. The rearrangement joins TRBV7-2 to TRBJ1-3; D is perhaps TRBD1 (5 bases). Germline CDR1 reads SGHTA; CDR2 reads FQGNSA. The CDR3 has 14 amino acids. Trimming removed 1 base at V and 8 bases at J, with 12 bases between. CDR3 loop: CASSLVQGPDTIYF. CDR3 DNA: TGTGCCAGCAGCTTAGTGCAGGGCCCGGACACCATATATTTT.

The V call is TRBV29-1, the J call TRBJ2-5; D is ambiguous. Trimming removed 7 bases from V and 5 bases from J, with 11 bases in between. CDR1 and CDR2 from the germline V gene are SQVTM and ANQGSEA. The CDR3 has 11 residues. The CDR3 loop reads CSARWGETQYF. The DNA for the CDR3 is TGCAGCGCTCGTTGGGGTGAGACCCAGTACTTC.

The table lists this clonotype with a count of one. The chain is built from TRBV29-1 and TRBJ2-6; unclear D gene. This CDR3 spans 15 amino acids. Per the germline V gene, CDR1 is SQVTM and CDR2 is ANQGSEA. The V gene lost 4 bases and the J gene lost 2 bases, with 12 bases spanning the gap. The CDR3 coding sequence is TGCAGCGTTGTTTGGGTTGTTACTGGGGCCAACGTCCTGACTTTC. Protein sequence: CSVVWVVTGANVLTF.

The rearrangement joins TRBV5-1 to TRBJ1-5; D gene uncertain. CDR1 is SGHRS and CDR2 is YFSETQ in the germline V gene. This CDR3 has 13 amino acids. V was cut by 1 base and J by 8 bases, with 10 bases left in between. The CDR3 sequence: CASSLSNGEPQHF. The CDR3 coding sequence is TGCGCCAGCAGCTTGAGTAACGGGGAGCCCCAGCATTTT.

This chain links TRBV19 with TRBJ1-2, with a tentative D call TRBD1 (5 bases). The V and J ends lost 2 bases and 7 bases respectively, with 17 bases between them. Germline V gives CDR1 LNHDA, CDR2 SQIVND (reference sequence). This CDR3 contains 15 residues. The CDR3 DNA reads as TGTGCCAGTAGTATAAACTACAGGACCCCATCTGGCTACACCTTC. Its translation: CASSINYRTPSGYTF.

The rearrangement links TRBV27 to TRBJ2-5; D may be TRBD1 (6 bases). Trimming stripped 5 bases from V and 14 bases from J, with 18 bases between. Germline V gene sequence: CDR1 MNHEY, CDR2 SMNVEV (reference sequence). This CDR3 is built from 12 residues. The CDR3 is CASSLTGKPVYF. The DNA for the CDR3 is TGTGCCAGCAGTCTCACAGGGAAACCGGTTTACTTC.

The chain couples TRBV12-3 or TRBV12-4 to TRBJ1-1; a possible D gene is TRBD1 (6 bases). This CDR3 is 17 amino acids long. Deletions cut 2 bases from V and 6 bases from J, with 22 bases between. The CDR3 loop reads CASSLRTFVGGAPEAFF. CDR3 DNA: TGTGCCAGCAGTTTACGGACATTCGTGGGGGGGGCCCCTGAAGCTTTCTTT.

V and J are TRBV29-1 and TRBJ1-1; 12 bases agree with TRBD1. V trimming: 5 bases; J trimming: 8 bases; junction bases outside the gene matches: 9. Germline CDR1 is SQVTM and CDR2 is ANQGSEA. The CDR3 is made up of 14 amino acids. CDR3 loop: CSVRDRGRSTEAFF. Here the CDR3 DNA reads TGCAGCGTTCGGGACAGGGGGCGATCTACCGAAGCTTTCTTT.

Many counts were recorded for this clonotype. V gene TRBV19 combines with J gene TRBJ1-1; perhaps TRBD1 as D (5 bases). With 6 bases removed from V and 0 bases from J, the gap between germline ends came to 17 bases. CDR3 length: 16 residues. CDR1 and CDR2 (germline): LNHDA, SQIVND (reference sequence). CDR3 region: CASSPIGADMNTEAFF. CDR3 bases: TGTGCCAGTAGCCCGATCGGGGCAGATATGAACACTGAAGCTTTCTTT.

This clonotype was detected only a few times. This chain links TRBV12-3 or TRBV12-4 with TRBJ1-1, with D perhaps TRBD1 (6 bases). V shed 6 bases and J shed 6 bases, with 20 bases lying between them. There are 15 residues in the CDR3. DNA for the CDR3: TGTGCCAGCAGGGACGACAGGAACGGGGTCCCTGAAGCTTTCTTT. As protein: CASRDDRNGVPEAFF.

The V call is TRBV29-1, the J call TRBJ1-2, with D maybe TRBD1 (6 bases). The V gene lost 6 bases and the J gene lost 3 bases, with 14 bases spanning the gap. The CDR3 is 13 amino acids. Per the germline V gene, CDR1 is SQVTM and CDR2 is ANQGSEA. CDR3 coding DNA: TGCAGCGTGAGGGCAGGGGAAGACTATGGCTACACCTTC. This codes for CSVRAGEDYGYTF.